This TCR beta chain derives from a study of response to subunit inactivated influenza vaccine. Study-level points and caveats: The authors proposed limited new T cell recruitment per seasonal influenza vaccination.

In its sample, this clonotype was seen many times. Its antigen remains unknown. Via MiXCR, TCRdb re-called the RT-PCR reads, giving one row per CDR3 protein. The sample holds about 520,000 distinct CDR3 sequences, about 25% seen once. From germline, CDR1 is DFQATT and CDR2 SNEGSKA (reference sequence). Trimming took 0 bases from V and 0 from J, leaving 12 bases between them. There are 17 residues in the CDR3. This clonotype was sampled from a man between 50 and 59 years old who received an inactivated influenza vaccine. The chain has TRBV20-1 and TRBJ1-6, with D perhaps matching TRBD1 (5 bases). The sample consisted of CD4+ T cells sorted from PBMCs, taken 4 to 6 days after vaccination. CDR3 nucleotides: TGCAGTGCTAGAGAAGGGACGGGTAGCTCCTATAATTCACCCCTCCACTTT. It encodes CSAREGTGSSYNSPLHF.